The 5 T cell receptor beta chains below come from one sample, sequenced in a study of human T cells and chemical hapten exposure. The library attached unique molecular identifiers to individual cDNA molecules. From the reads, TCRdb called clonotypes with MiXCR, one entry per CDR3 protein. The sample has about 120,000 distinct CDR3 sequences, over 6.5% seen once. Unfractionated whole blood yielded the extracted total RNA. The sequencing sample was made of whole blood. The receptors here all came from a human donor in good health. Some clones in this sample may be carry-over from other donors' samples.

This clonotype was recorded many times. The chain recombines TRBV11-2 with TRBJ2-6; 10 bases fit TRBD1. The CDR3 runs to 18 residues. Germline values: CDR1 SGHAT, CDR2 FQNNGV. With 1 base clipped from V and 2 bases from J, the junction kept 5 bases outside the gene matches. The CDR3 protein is CASSLGDRGTAGANVLTF. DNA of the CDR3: TGTGCCAGCAGCTTAGGGGACAGGGGTACGGCTGGGGCCAACGTCCTGACTTTC.

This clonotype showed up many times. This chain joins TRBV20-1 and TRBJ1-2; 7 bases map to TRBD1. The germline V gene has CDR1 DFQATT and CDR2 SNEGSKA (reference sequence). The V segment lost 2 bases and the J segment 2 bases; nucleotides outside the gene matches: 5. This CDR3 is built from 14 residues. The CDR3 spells CSARRPGQNYGYTF. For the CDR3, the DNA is TGCAGTGCTAGACGGCCGGGACAGAACTATGGCTACACCTTC.

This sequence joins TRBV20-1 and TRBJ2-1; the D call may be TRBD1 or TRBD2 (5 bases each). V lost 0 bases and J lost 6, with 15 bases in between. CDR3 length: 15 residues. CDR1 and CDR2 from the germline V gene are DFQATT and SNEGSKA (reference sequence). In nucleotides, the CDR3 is TGCAGTGCTAGAGAGAGGGGCCGGAGGAGCAATGAGCAGTTCTTC. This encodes CSARERGRRSNEQFF.

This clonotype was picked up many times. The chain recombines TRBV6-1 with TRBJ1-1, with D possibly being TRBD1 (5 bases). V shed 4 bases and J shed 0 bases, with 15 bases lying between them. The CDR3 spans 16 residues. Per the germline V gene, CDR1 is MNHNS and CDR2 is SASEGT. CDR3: CASSGGGKFMNTEAFF. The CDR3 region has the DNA TGTGCCAGCAGTGGCGGGGGGAAATTCATGAACACTGAAGCTTTCTTT.

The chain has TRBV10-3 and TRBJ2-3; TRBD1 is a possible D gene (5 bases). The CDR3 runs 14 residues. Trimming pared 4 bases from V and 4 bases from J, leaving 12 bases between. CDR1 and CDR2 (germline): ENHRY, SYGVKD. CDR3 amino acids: CAISGQGDADTQYF. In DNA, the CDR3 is TGTGCCATCAGTGGGCAGGGTGACGCAGATACGCAGTATTTT.